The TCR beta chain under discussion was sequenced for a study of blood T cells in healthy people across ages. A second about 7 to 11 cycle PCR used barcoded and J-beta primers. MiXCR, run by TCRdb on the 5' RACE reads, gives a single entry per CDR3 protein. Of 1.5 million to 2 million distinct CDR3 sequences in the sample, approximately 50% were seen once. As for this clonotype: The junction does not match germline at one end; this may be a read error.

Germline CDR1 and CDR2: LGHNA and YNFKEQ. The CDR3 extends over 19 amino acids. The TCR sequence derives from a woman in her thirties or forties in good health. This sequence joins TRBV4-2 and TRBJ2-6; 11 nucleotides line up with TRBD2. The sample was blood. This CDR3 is CASSLYLAGGPSGANVPTF. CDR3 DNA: TGTGCCAGCAGCTTATATCTAGCGGGGGGCCCCTCTGGGGCCAACGTCCCGACTTTC.